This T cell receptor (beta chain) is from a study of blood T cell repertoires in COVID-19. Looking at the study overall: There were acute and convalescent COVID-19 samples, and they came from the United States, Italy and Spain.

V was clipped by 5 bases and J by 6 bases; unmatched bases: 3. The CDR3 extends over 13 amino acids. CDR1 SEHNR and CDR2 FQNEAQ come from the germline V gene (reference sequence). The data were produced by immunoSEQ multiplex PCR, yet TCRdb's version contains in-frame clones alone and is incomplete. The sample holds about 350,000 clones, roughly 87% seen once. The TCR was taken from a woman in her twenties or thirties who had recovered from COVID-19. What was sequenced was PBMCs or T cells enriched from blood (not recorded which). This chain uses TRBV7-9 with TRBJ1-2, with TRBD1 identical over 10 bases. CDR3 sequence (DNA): TGTGCCAGCAGCCGACAGGGGGCGGATGGCTACACCTTC. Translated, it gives CASSRQGADGYTF.